This TCR beta chain was obtained from a study of post-analysis software for immune sequencing data. Across the whole study: Relapsing-remitting, secondary progressive and progressive-relapsing courses of multiple sclerosis were included. Study results and caveats: Higher frequency in patients than in controls was seen for a handful of TRBV segments, with TRBV5-6, TRBV5-1 and TRBV20-1 among them.

Germline CDR1 is MNHEY and CDR2 is SVGAGI. Trimming took 5 bases from V and 2 from J, leaving 15 bases between them. The CDR3 is 15 amino acids. This clonotype was counted between two and nine times. Antigen specificity is unknown. Built from TCR beta cDNA, the libraries had unique molecular identifiers in them. Between roughly 1 and 10 million T cells gave rise to some 470,000 cDNA molecules. One entry per CDR3 protein results from TCRdb running MiXCR on the PCR reads. The table lists about 680,000 distinct CDR3 sequences, 59% of them singletons. The TCR was taken from a girl aged 2 to 9 with multiple sclerosis. The rearrangement uses TRBV6-5 and TRBJ1-1; D is undetermined. The sequenced sample was blood. The CDR3 DNA sequence: TGTGCCAGCAGTCCGTCCCCCGGGTCCAACACTGAAGCTTTCTTT. Its translation: CASSPSPGSNTEAFF.